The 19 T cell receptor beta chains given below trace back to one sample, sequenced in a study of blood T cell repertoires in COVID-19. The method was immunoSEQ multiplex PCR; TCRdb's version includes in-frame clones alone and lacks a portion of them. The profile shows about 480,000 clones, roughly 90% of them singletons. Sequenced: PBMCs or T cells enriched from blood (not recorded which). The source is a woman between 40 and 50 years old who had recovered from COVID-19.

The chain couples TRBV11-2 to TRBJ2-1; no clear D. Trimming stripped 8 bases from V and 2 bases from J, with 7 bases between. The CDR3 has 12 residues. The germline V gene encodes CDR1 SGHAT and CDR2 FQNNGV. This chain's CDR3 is CASSPTYNEQFF. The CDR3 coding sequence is TGTGCCAGCTCCCCTACCTACAATGAGCAGTTCTTC.

The CDR3 spells CASSKGQGILADTQYF. CDR3 sequence (DNA): TGTGCCAGTAGTAAGGGACAGGGGATTCTTGCAGATACGCAGTATTTT. This rearrangement joins TRBV19 to TRBJ2-3; 10 nucleotides align to TRBD1. The junction had 8 bases not matched to a gene; V was cut back by 4 bases and J by 4 bases. CDR1 and CDR2 from the germline V gene are LNHDA and SQIVND (reference sequence). CDR3 length equals 16 residues.

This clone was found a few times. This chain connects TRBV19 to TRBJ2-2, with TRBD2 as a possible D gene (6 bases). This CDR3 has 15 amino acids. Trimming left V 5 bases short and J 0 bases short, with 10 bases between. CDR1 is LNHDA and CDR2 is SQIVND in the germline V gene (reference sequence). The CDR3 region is CASSGGTANTGELFF. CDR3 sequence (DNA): TGTGCCAGTAGTGGGGGGACGGCGAACACCGGGGAGCTGTTTTTT.

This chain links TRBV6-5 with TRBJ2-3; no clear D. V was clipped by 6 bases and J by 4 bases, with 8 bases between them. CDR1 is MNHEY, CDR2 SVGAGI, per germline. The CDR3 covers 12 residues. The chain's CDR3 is CASSHLSDTQYF. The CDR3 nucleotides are TGTGCCAGCAGCCACCTATCAGATACGCAGTATTTT.

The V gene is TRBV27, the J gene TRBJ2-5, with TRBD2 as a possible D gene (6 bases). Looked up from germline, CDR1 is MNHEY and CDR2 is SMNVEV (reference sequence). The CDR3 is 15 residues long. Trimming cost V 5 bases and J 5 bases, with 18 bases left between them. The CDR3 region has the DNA TGTGCCAGCAGTGGAAACCGGGACTCTAAGGAGACCCAGTACTTC. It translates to CASSGNRDSKETQYF.

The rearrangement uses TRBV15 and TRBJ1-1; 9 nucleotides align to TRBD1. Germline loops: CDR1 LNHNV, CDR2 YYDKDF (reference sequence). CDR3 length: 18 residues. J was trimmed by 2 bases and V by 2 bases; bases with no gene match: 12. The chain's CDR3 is CATSRTGTGTVRNTEAFF. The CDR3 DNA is TGTGCCACCAGCAGAACCGGGACAGGGACTGTCCGAAACACTGAAGCTTTCTTT.

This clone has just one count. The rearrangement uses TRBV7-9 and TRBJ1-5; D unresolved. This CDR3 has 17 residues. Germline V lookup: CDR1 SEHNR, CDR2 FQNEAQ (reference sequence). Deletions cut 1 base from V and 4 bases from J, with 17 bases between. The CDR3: CASSLGGPRAENQPQHF. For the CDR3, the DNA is TGTGCCAGCAGCTTAGGTGGTCCGAGAGCTGAAAATCAGCCCCAGCATTTT. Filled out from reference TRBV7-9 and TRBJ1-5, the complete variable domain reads DTGVSQNPRHKITKRGQNVTFRCDPISEHNRLYWYRQTLGQGPEFLTYFQNEAQLEKSRLLSDRFSAERPKGSFSTLEIQRTEQGDSAMYLCASSLGGPRAENQPQHFGDGTRLSIL.

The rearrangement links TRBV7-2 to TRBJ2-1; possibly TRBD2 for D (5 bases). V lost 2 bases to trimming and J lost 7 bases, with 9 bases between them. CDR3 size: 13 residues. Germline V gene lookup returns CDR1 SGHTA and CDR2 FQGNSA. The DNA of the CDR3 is TGTGCCAGCAGCTTACCGGGATTTAATGAGCAGTTCTTC. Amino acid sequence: CASSLPGFNEQFF. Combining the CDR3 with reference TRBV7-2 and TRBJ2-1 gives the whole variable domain GAGVSQSPSNKVTEKGKDVELRCDPISGHTALYWYRQSLGQGLEFLIYFQGNSAPDKSGLPSDRFSAERTGGSVSTLTIQRTQQEDSAVYLCASSLPGFNEQFFGPGTRLTVL.

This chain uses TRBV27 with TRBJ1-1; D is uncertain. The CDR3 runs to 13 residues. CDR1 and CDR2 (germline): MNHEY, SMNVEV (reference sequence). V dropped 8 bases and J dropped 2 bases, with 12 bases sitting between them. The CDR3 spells CASHVSYNTEAFF. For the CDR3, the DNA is TGTGCCAGCCATGTGTCCTATAACACTGAAGCTTTCTTT.

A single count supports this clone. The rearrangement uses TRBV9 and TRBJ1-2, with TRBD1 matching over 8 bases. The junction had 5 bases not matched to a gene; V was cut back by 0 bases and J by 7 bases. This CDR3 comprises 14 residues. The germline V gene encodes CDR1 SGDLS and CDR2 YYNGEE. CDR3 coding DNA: TGTGCCAGCAGCGTAGTTCCAGGGGGCTCTGGCTACACCTTC. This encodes CASSVVPGGSGYTF.

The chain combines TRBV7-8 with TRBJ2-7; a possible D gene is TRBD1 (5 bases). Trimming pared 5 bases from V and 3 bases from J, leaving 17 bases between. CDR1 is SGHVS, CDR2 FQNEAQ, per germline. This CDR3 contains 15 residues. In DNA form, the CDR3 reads TGTGCCAGCAGCGAAGGGGCTGGGGCCAACTACGAGCAGTACTTC. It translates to CASSEGAGANYEQYF.

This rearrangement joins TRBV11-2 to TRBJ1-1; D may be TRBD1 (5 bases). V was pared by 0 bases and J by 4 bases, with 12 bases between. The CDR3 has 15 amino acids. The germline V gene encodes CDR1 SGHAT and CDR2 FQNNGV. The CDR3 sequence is CASSLDIRVSTEAFF. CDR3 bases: TGTGCCAGCAGCTTAGATATCAGGGTCTCCACTGAAGCTTTCTTT.

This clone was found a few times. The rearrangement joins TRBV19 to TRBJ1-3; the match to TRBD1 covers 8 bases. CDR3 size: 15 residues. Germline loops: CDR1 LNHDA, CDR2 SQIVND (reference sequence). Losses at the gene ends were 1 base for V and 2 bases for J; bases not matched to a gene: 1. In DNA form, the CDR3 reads TGTGCCAGTAGTATAGCAGGGGGCGCTGGAAACACCATATATTTT. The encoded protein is CASSIAGGAGNTIYF.

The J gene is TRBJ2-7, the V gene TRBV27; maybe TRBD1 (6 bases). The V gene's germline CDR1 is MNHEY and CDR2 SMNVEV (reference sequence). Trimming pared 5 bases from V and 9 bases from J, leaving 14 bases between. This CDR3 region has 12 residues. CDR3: CASSPQGLGQYF. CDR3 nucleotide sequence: TGTGCCAGCAGTCCGCAGGGGCTTGGGCAGTACTTC.

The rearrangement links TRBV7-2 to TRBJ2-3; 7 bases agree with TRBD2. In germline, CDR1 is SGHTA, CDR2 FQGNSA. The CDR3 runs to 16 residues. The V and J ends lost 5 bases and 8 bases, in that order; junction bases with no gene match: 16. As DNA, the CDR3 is TGTGCCAGCAGCCTCCTTGGGGCGGGGACGGGGGGTACGCAGTATTTT. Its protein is CASSLLGAGTGGTQYF. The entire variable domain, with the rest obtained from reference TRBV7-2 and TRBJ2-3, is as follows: GAGVSQSPSNKVTEKGKDVELRCDPISGHTALYWYRQSLGQGLEFLIYFQGNSAPDKSGLPSDRFSAERTGGSVSTLTIQRTQQEDSAVYLCASSLLGAGTGGTQYFGPGTRLTVL.

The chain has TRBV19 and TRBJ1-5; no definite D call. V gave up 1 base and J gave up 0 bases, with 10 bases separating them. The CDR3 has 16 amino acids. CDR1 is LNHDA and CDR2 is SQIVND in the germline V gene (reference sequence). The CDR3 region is CASSIVGGPSNQPQHF. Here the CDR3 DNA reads TGTGCCAGTAGTATAGTGGGAGGACCTAGCAATCAGCCCCAGCATTTT.

The CDR3 bases are TGTGCCAGCAGCTTTACAGGGGGCTCTGAAGCTTTCTTT. Amino acids: CASSFTGGSEAFF. V gene TRBV5-4 combines with J gene TRBJ1-1, with 9 positions matching TRBD1. This CDR3 comprises 13 residues. Germline V gives CDR1 SGHNT, CDR2 YYREEE (reference sequence). V lost 2 bases and J lost 6; bases outside the gene matches: 2.

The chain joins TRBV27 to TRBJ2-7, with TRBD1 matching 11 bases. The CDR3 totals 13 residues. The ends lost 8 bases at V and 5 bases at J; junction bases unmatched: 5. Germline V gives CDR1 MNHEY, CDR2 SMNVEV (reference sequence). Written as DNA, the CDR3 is TGTGCCAGCGGGACAGGGGGTAGACACGAGCAGTACTTC. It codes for CASGTGGRHEQYF.

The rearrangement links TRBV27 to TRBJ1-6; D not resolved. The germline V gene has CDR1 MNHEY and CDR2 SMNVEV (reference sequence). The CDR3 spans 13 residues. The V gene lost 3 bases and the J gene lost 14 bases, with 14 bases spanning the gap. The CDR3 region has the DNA TGTGCCAGCAGTTTTGCGTCACCAGAGGCCCTCCACTTT. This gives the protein CASSFASPEALHF.